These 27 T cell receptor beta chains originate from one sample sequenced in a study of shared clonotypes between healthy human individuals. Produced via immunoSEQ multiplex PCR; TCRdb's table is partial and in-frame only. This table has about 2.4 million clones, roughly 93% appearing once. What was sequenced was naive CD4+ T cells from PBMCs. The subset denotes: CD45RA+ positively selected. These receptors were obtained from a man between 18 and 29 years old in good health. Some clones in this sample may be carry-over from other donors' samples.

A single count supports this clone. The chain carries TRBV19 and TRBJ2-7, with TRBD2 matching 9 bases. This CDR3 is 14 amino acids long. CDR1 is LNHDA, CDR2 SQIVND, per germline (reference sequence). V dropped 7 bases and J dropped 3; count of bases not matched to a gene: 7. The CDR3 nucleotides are TGTGCCAGTACGGCGCGCGGGAGGGGCTACGAGCAGTACTTC. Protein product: CASTARGRGYEQYF.

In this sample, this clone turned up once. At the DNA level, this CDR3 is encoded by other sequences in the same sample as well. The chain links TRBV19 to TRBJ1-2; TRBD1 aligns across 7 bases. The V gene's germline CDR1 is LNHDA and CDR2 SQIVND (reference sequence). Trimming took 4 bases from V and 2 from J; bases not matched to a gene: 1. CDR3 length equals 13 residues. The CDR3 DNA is TGTGCCAGTAGTAGACAGGGCAACTATGGCTACACCTTC. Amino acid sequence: CASSRQGNYGYTF.

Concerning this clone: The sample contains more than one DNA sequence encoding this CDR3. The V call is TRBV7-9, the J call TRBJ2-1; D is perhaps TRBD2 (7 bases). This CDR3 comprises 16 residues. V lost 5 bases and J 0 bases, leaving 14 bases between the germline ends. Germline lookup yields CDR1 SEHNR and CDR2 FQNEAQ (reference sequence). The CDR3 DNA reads TGTGCCAGCAGCCCGGGGGGCGGGAGCTCCTACAATGAGCAGTTCTTC. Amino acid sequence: CASSPGGGSSYNEQFF.

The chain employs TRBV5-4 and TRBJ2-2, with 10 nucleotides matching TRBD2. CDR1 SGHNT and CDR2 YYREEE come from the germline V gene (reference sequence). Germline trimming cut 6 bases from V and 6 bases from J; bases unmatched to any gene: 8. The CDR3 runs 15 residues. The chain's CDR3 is CASTQSGRAAGELFF. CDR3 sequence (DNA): TGTGCCAGCACCCAGAGCGGGAGGGCCGCCGGGGAGCTGTTTTTT.

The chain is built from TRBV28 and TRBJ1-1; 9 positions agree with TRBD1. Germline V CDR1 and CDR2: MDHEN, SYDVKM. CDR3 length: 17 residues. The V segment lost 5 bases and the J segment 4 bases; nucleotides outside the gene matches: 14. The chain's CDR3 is CASSPHRGPGLGTEAFF. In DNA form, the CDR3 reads TGTGCCAGCAGTCCTCACAGGGGGCCGGGGTTGGGCACTGAAGCTTTCTTT.

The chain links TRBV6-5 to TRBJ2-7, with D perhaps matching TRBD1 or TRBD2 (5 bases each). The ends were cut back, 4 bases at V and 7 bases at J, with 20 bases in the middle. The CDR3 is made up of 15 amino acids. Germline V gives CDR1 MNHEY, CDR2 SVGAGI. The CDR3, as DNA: TGTGCCAGCAGTTTTTCCGGGACGGCCCATGGGGAGCAGTACTTC. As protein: CASSFSGTAHGEQYF.

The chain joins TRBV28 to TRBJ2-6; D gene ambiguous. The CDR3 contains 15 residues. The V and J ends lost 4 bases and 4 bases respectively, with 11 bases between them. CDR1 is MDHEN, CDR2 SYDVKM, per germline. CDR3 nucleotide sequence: TGTGCCAGCAGTTCGGAGTCTCGGGGGGCCAACGTCCTGACTTTC. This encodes CASSSESRGANVLTF.

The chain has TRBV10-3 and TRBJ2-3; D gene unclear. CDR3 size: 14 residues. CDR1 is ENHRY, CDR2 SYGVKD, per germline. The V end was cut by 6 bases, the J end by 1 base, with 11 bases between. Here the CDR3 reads CAISGSPGTDTQYF. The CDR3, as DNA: TGTGCCATCAGCGGATCTCCGGGCACAGATACGCAGTATTTT.

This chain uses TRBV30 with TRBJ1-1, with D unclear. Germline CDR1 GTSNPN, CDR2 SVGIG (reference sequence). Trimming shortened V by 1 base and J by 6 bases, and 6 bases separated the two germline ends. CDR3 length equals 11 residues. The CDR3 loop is CAWSDSAEAFF. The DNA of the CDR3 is TGTGCCTGGAGTGATTCCGCTGAAGCTTTCTTT.

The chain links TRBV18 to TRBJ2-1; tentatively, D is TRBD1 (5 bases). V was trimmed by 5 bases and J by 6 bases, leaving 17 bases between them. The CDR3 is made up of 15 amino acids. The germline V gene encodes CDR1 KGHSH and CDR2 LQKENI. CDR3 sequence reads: CASSTRPEGANEQFF. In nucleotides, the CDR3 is TGTGCCAGCTCAACGAGGCCAGAAGGGGCCAATGAGCAGTTCTTC.

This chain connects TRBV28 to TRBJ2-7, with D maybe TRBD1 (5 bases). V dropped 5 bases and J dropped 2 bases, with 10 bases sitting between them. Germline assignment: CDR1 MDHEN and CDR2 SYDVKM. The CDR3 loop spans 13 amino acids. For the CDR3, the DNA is TGTGCCAGCAGTGCAGGGTCTACCTACGAGCAGTACTTC. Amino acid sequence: CASSAGSTYEQYF.

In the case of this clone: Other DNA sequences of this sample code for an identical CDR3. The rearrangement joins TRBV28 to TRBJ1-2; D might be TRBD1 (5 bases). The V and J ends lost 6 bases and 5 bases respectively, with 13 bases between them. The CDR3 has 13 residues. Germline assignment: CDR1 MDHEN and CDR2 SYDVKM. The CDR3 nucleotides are TGTGCCAGCAGCCCTGGACACGGATATGGCTACACCTTC. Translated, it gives CASSPGHGYGYTF.

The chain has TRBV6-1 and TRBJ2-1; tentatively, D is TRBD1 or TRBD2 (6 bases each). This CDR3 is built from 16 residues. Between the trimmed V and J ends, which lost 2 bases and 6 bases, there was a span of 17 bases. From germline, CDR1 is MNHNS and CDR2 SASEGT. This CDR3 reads CASSEYGGPMINEQFF. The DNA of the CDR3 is TGTGCCAGCAGTGAATACGGGGGCCCGATGATCAATGAGCAGTTCTTC.

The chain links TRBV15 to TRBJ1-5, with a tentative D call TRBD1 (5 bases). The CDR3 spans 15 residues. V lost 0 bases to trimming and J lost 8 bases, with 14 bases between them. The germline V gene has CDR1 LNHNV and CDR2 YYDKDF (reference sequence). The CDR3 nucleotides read TGTGCCACCAGCAGAGATGGGACGGCCGATGAGCCCCAGCATTTT. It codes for CATSRDGTADEPQHF.

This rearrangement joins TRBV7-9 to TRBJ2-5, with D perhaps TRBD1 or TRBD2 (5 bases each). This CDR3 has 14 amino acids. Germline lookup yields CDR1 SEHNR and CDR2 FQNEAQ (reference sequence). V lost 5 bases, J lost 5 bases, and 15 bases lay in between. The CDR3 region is CASSQNGWGETQYF. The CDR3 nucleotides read TGTGCCAGCAGCCAAAACGGATGGGGGGAGACCCAGTACTTC.

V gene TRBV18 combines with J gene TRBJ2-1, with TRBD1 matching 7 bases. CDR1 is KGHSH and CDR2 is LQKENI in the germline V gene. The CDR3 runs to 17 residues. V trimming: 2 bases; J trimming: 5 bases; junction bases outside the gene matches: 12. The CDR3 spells CASSPEDRSKSDNEQFF. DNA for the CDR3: TGTGCCAGCTCACCAGAGGACAGGTCGAAATCCGACAATGAGCAGTTCTTC.

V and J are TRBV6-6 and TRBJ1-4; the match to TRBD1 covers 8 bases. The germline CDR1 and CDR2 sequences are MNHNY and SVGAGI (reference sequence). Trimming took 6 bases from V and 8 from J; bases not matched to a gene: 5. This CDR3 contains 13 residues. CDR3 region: CASSRTGFEKLFF. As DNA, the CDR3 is TGTGCCAGCAGCAGGACAGGGTTCGAAAAACTGTTTTTT.

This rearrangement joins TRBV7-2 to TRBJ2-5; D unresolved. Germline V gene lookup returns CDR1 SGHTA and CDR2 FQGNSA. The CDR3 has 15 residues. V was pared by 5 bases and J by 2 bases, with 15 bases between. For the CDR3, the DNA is TGTGCCAGCAGCGACCTGGGCGGATATCAAGAGACCCAGTACTTC. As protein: CASSDLGGYQETQYF.

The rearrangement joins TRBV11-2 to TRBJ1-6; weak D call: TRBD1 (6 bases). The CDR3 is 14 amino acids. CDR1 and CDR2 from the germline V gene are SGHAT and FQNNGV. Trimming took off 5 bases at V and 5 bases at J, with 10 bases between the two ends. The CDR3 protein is CASSRGQNNSPLHF. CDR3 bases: TGTGCCAGCAGCCGTGGACAGAATAATTCACCCCTCCACTTT.

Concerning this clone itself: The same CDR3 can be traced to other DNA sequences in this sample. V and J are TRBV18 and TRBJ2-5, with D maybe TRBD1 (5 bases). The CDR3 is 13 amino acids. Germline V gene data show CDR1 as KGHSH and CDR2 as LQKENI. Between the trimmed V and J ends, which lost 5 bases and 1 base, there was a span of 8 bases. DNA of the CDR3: TGTGCCAGCTCAACCGACAGCCAAGAGACCCAGTACTTC. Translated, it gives CASSTDSQETQYF.

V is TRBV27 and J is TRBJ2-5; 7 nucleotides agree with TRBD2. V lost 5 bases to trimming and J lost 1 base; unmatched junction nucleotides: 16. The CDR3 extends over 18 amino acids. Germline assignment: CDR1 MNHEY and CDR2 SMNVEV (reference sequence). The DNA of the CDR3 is TGTGCCAGCAGTCCCCTGAAAACCCCGGGAGGCTCCCAAGAGACCCAGTACTTC. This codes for CASSPLKTPGGSQETQYF.

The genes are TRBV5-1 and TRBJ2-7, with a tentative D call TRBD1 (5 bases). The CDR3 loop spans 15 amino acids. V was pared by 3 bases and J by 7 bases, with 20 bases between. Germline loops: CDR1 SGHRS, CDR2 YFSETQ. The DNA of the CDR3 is TGCGCCAGCAGCTCTTCCGTGGGGCGCAACGGGGAGCAGTACTTC. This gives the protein CASSSSVGRNGEQYF.

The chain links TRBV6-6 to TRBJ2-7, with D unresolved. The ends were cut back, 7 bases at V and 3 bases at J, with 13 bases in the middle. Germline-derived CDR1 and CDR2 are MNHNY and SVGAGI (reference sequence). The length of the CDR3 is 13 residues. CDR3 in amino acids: CASTFEEYYEQYF. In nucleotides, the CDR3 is TGTGCCAGCACCTTCGAGGAATACTACGAGCAGTACTTC.

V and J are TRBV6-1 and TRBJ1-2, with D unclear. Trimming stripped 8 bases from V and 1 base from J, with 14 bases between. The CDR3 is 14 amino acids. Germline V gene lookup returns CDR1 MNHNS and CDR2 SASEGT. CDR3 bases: TGTGCCAGCTTTAAGCCCTTACTTAACTATGGCTACACCTTC. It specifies CASFKPLLNYGYTF.

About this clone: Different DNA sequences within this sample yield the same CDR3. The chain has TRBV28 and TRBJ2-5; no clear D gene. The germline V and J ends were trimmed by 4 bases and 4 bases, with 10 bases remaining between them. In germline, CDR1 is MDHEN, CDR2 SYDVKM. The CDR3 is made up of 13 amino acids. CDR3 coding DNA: TGTGCCAGCAGTTGGGGTGGCGGAGAGACCCAGTACTTC. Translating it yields CASSWGGGETQYF.

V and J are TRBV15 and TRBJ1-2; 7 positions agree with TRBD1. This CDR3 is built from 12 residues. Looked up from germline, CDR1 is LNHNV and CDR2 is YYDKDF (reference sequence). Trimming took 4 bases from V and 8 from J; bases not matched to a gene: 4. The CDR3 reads CATSIGTDGYTF. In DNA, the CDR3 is TGTGCCACCAGCATTGGGACAGACGGCTACACCTTC. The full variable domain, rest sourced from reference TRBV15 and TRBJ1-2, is DAMVIQNPRYQVTQFGKPVTLSCSQTLNHNVMYWYQQKSSQAPKLLFHYYDKDFNNEADTPDNFQSRRPNTSFCFLDIRSPGLGDTAMYLCATSIGTDGYTFGSGTRLTVV.

The CDR3: CASNHGGAKNIQYF. CDR3 in DNA: TGTGCCAGCAACCACGGGGGGGCCAAAAACATTCAGTACTTC. The chain uses TRBV11-2 and TRBJ2-4; 7 nucleotides line up with TRBD2. The ends lost 7 bases at V and 1 base at J; junction bases unmatched: 4. Germline CDR1 is SGHAT and CDR2 is FQNNGV. The CDR3 runs 14 residues.